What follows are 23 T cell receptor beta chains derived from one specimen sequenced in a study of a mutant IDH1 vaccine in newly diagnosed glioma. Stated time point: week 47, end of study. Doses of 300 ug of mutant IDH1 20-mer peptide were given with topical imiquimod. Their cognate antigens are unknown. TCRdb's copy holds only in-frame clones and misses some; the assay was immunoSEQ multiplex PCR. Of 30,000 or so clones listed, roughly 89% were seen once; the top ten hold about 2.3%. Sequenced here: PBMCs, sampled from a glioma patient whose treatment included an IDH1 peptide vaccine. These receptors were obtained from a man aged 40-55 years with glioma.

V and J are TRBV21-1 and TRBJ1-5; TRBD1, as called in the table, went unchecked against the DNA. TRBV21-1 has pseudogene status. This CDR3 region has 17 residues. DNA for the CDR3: TGTGCCAGCAGCAAAACAGCGTCAGGGCGGCCCAATCAGCCCCAGCATTTT. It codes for CASSKTASGRPNQPQHF.

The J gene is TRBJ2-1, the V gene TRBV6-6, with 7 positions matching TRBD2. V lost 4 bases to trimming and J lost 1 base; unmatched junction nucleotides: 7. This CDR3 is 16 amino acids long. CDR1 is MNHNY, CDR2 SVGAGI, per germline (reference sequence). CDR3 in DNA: TGTGCCAGCAGTTTGGTCGCTAGCGGTTCCTACAATGAGCAGTTCTTC. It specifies CASSLVASGSYNEQFF.

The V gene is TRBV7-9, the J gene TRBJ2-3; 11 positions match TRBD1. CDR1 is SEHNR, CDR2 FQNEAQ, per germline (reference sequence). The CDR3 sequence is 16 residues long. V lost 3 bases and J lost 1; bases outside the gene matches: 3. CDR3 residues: CASSLDRGPGTDTQYF. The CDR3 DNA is TGTGCCAGCAGCTTGGACAGGGGGCCCGGCACAGATACGCAGTATTTT.

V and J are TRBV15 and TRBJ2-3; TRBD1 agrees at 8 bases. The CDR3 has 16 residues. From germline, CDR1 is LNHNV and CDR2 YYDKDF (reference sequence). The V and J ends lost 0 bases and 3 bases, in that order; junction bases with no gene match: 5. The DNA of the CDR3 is TGTGCCACCAGCAGAGAAGGGCAGGGGGCTACAGATACGCAGTATTTT. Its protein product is CATSREGQGATDTQYF.

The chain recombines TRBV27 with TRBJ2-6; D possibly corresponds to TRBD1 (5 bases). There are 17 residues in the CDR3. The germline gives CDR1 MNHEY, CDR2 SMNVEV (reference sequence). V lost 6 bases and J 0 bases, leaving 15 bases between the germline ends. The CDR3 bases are TGTGCCAGCAGGCCTGGGGCGGCTAACTCTGGGGCCAACGTCCTGACTTTC. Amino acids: CASRPGAANSGANVLTF.

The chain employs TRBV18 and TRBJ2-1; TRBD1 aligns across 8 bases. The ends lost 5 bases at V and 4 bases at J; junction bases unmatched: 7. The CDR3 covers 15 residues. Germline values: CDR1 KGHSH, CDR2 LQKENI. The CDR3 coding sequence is TGTGCCAGCTCAGGAGACAGGGGTAATTACAATGAGCAGTTCTTC. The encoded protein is CASSGDRGNYNEQFF.

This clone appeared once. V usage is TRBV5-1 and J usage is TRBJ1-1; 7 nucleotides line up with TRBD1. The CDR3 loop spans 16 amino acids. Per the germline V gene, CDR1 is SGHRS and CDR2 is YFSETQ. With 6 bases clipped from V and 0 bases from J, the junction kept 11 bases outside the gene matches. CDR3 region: CASTDAKDRMNTEAFF. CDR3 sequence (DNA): TGCGCCAGCACCGATGCTAAGGACAGGATGAACACTGAAGCTTTCTTT.

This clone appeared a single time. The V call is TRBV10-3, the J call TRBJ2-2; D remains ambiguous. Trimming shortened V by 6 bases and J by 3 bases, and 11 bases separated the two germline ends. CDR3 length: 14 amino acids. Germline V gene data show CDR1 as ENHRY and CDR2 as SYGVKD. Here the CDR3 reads CAIRMTIDTGELFF. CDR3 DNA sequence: TGTGCCATCAGGATGACAATCGACACCGGGGAGCTGTTTTTT.

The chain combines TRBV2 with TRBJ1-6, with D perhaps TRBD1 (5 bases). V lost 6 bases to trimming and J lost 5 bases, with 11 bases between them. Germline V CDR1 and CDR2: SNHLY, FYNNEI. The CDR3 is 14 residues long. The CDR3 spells CASREGRNNSPLHF. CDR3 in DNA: TGTGCCAGCAGAGAGGGACGGAATAATTCACCCCTCCACTTT.

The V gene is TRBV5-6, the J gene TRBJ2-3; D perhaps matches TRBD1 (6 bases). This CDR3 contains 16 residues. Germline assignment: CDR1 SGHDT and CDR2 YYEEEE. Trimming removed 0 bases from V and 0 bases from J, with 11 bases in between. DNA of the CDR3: TGTGCCAGCAGCTTGGGGGCAGGGGTCAGCACAGATACGCAGTATTTT. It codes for CASSLGAGVSTDTQYF.

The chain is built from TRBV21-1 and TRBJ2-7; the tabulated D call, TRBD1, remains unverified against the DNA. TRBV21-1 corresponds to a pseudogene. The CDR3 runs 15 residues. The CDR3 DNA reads TGTGCCAGCAGTAACCGGGACATTAACTCCTACGAGCAGTACTTC. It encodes CASSNRDINSYEQYF.

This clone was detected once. The chain's CDR3 is CASSLGNYGYTF. The CDR3 DNA follows: TGTGCCAGCAGCTTAGGGAACTATGGCTACACCTTC. This sequence joins TRBV7-9 and TRBJ1-2; D not certain. Trimming cost V 1 base and J 2 bases, with 2 bases left between them. Germline V lookup: CDR1 SEHNR, CDR2 FQNEAQ (reference sequence). The CDR3 length is 12 residues.

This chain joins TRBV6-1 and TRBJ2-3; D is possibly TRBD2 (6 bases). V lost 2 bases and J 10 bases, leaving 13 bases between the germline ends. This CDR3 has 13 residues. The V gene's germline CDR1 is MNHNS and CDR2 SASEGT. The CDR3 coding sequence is TGTGCCAGCAGTGAAAGTAAATGGGGGGCGCAGTATTTT. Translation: CASSESKWGAQYF.

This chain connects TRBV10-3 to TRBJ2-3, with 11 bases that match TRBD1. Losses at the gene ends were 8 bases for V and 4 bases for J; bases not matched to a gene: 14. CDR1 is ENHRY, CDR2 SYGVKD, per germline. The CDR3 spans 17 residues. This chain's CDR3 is CAISFTGDRGVADTQYF. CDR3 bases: TGTGCCATCTCCTTTACGGGGGACAGGGGGGTTGCAGATACGCAGTATTTT.

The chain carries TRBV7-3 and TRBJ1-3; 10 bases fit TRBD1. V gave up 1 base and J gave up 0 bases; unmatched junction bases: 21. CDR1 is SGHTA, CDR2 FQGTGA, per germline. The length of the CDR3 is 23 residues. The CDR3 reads CASSLMLPIRDRGHSPSGNTIYF. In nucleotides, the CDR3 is TGTGCCAGCAGCTTAATGCTGCCGATCCGGGACAGGGGTCATAGCCCCTCTGGAAACACCATATATTTT.

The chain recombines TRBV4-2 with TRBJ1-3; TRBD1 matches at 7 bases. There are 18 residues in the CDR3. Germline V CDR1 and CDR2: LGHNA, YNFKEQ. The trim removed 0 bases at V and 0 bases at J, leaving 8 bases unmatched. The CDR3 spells CASSQDEPGQSSGNTIYF. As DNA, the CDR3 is TGTGCCAGCAGCCAAGATGAGCCGGGACAGAGCTCTGGAAACACCATATATTTT.

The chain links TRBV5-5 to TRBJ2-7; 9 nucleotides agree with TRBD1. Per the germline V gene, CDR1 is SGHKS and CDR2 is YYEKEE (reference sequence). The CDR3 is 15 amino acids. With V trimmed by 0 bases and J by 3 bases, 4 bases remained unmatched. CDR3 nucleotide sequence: TGTGCCAGCAGCTTGGAGGGGACAGGGTTCTACGAGCAGTACTTC. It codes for CASSLEGTGFYEQYF.

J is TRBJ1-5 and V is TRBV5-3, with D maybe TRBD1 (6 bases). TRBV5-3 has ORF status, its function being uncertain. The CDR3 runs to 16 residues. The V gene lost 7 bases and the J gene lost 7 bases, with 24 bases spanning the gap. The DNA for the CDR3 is TGTGCCAGACTCGGGGAGGGGGAGGTTTCTAGACAGCCCCAGCATTTT. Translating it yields CARLGEGEVSRQPQHF.

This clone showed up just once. This chain's CDR3 is CASSGSVTGTYNEQFF. The DNA of the CDR3 is TGTGCCAGCAGCGGCTCCGTGACAGGGACCTACAATGAGCAGTTCTTC. This chain connects TRBV11-3 to TRBJ2-1; 7 nucleotides line up with TRBD1. Germline-derived CDR1 and CDR2 are SGHNT and YENEEA. The CDR3 has 16 residues. The V gene end was trimmed by 5 bases and the J gene end by 2 bases; junction bases not matched to a gene: 9.

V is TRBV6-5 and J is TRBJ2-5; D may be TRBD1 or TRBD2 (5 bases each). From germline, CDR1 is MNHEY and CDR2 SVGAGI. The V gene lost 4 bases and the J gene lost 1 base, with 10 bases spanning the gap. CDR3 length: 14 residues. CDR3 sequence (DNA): TGTGCCAGCAGTTTCTGGGACGGCCAAGAGACCCAGTACTTC. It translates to CASSFWDGQETQYF.

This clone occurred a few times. CDR3 coding DNA: TGTGCCAGTAGTATAGGGAACACGGACATGAACACTGAAGCTTTCTTT. It specifies CASSIGNTDMNTEAFF. The rearrangement links TRBV19 to TRBJ1-1; a weak D match, TRBD1 (5 bases). The CDR3 sequence is 16 residues long. Germline V CDR1 and CDR2: LNHDA, SQIVND (reference sequence). V gave up 1 base and J gave up 0 bases, with 12 bases separating them.

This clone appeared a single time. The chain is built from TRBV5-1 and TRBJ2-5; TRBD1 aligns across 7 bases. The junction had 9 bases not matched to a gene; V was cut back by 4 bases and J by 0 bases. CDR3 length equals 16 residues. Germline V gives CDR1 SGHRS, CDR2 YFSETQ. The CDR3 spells CASSPDRQGNQETQYF. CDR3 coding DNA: TGCGCCAGCAGCCCTGATCGACAGGGCAACCAAGAGACCCAGTACTTC.

The CDR3 protein is CASSGTGDTGELFF. CDR3 bases: TGTGCCAGCAGTGGGACAGGGGACACCGGGGAGCTGTTTTTT. The J gene is TRBJ2-2, the V gene TRBV6-1; 9 bases agree with TRBD1. V trimming: 4 bases; J trimming: 3 bases; junction bases outside the gene matches: 0. The CDR3 is 14 amino acids. Germline V CDR1 and CDR2: MNHNS, SASEGT.